This T cell receptor beta chain was recovered during a study of control samples from healthy donors and cancer patients. With V trimmed by 0 bases and J by 4 bases, 11 bases remained unmatched. Germline CDR1 is SGHDT and CDR2 is YYEEEE. CDR3 size: 18 residues. Using immunoSEQ multiplex PCR, the repertoire was profiled, and TCRdb retains in-frame clones only, with some absent. Of 120,000 or so clones listed, more than 75% were seen once; the top ten hold more than 1.5%. The chain uses TRBV5-6 and TRBJ2-2; the match to TRBD1 covers 8 bases. Material for sequencing was blood. The sequence was obtained from a man aged 18 to 29 in good health. This CDR3 is CASSLVRTGRVGTGELFF. The CDR3 coding sequence is TGTGCCAGCAGCTTGGTAAGGACAGGGCGAGTGGGCACCGGGGAGCTGTTTTTT.